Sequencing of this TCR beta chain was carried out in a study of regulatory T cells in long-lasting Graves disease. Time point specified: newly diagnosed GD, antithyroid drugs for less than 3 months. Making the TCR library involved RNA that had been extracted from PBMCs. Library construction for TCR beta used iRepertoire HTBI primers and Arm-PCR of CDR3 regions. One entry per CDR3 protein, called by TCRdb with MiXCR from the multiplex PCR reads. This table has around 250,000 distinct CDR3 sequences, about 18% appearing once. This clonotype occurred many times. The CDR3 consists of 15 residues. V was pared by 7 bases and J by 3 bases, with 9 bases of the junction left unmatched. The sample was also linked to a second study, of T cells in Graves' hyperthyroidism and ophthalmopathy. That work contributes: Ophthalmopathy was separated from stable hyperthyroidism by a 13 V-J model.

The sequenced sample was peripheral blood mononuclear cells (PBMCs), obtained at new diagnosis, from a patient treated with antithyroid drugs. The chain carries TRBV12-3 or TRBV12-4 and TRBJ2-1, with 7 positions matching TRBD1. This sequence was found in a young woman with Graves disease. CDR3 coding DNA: TGTGCCAGCACCCAACAATACAGGGGCTACAATGAGCAGTTCTTC. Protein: CASTQQYRGYNEQFF.